This entry lists 6 T cell receptor beta chains sequenced from one sample in a study of early T cells in non-severe SARS-CoV-2 infection. TCRdb re-called the 5' RACE reads through MiXCR, storing one row per CDR3 protein. Of 75,000 to 100,000 distinct CDR3 sequences in the sample, approximately 17% were seen once. The sequencing input was whole blood. Receptors were obtained from an adult who was a healthcare worker with PCR-confirmed SARS-CoV-2 infection or an uninfected control (not recorded which).

This clonotype appeared a few times. The chain couples TRBV6-5 to TRBJ2-1, with 12 bases lining up with TRBD2. After removal of 5 bases from V and 4 bases from J, the junction contained 9 bases not matched to a gene. The CDR3 runs to 17 residues. CDR1 and CDR2 (germline): MNHEY, SVGAGI. The CDR3 DNA sequence: TGTGCCAGCAGTCAAACTAGCGGGAGGCCCACTTACAATGAGCAGTTCTTC. As protein: CASSQTSGRPTYNEQFF.

This clonotype was counted at least ten times. This chain uses TRBV27 with TRBJ2-7, with unresolved D. The CDR3 spans 14 residues. Germline lookup yields CDR1 MNHEY and CDR2 SMNVEV (reference sequence). V gave up 6 bases and J gave up 1 base, with 13 bases separating them. The CDR3 protein is CASSRSGGSYEQYF. CDR3 bases: TGTGCCAGCAGCCGCTCGGGCGGATCCTACGAGCAGTACTTC.

This chain uses TRBV9 with TRBJ1-1; D perhaps matches TRBD1 (5 bases). The germline gives CDR1 SGDLS, CDR2 YYNGEE. This CDR3 region has 16 residues. V was trimmed by 3 bases and J by 2 bases, leaving 17 bases between them. The CDR3 coding sequence is TGTGCCAGCAGCGCTCACCGACAGCCCCCTAACACTGAAGCTTTCTTT. Translation gives CASSAHRQPPNTEAFF.

The chain is built from TRBV7-2 and TRBJ2-4; D is unclear. The CDR3 spans 14 residues. The germline V gene has CDR1 SGHTA and CDR2 FQGNSA. The V and J ends lost 1 base and 8 bases respectively, with 12 bases between them. DNA of the CDR3: TGTGCCAGCAGCTTAGGACTCTCCCCTGACATTCAGTACTTC. Its protein is CASSLGLSPDIQYF.

The chain uses TRBV6-5 and TRBJ1-2; D is uncertain. The germline V and J ends were trimmed by 0 bases and 6 bases, with 8 bases remaining between them. The CDR3 has 13 amino acids. Looked up from germline, CDR1 is MNHEY and CDR2 is SVGAGI. The CDR3, as DNA: TGTGCCAGCAGTTACTCGTCCACTCATGGCTACACCTTC. Residues: CASSYSSTHGYTF.

In its sample, this clonotype was seen a few times. The chain combines TRBV12-3 or TRBV12-4 with TRBJ2-1; tentative D call: TRBD2 (5 bases). The V gene lost 3 bases and the J gene lost 4 bases, with 13 bases spanning the gap. The CDR3 is made up of 15 amino acids. The CDR3 DNA reads as TGTGCCAGCAGTTTGATGGTAGCGAATTACAATGAGCAGTTCTTC. Residues: CASSLMVANYNEQFF.